Listed below are T cell receptor beta chains from one sample, sequenced in a study of shared clonotypes between healthy human individuals. Data came from immunoSEQ multiplex PCR; TCRdb stores just in-frame clones and leaves some out. Found here are roughly 2.2 million clones, 90% to 95% of them singletons; the top ten hold approximately 0.4%. Sequencing used naive CD4+ T cells from PBMCs. The receptor source for this set is a man younger than 35 in good health. Some clones in this sample may be carry-over from other donors' samples. The CDR3 runs from the conserved cysteine through the conserved F or W. A row's size may be missing; if present it is once, few, many or a size class.

V gene: TRBV5-4; clone size: -; CDR3 protein: CASSLRVGGGAGGYTF
V gene: TRBV5-1; clone size: few; CDR3 protein: CASSLGAGNTGELFF
V gene: TRBV5-1; clone size: -; CDR3 protein: CASSSAGFNEQFF
V gene: TRBV5-1; clone size: -; CDR3 protein: CASSLFGTGLEEQYF
V gene: TRBV7-2; clone size: -; CDR3 protein: CASSLVFVDGYTF
V gene: TRBV28; clone size: -; CDR3 protein: CASSSGQGWSQPQHF
V gene: TRBV2; clone size: -; CDR3 protein: CASNLGSGELFF
V gene: TRBV19; clone size: -; CDR3 protein: CASSASRLTDTQYF
V gene: TRBV5-6; clone size: once; CDR3 protein: CASSLAGAGAGELFF
V gene: TRBV7-3; clone size: -; CDR3 protein: CASSPANRRTEAFF
V gene: TRBV4-3; clone size: -; CDR3 protein: CASSQYQGWANTEAFF
V gene: TRBV7-2; clone size: -; CDR3 protein: CASSLVDF
V gene: TRBV6-5; clone size: once; CDR3 protein: CASSYSVTGSYGYTF
V gene: TRBV15; clone size: -; CDR3 protein: CATSRRASYNEQFF
V gene: TRBV18; clone size: -; CDR3 protein: CASSGVSIRHIGEQFF
V gene: TRBV18; clone size: -; CDR3 protein: CASSPVGRQGRYEQYF
V gene: TRBV30; clone size: -; CDR3 protein: CAWSVLASGRETYNEQFF
V gene: TRBV7-6; clone size: -; CDR3 protein: CASSLGGEQFF
V gene: TRBV7-9; clone size: few; CDR3 protein: CASSPLAGASEQYF
V gene: TRBV5-8; clone size: -; CDR3 protein: CASSLARRALAGSQETQYF
V gene: TRBV15; clone size: -; CDR3 protein: CATSRAGPTEAFF
V gene: TRBV6-6; clone size: -; CDR3 protein: CASRGLAGGERHEQYF
V gene: TRBV27; clone size: -; CDR3 protein: CASSLSRVTHYEQYF
V gene: TRBV28; clone size: -; CDR3 protein: CASSLPNYGYTF
V gene: TRBV5-4; clone size: -; CDR3 protein: CASSPGGSGANVLTF
V gene: TRBV5-1; clone size: -; CDR3 protein: CASSIDRSYEQYF
V gene: TRBV7-9; clone size: -; CDR3 protein: CASSLGGGQGATEQYF
V gene: TRBV5-1; clone size: -; CDR3 protein: CASSLWGFEGANVLTF
V gene: TRBV7-7; clone size: -; CDR3 protein: CASSFGAVGEQFF
V gene: TRBV5-1; clone size: -; CDR3 protein: CASSQQPEGAANEKLFF
V gene: TRBV7-9; clone size: -; CDR3 protein: CASTRAAVIYNEQFF
V gene: TRBV18; clone size: -; CDR3 protein: CASSPQGYATNEKLFF
V gene: TRBV18; clone size: -; CDR3 protein: CASSPSRGTFDEQYF
V gene: TRBV9; clone size: -; CDR3 protein: CASSVRGEGTDTQYF
V gene: TRBV28; clone size: -; CDR3 protein: CASSFAGTGGTDTQYF
V gene: TRBV29-1; clone size: -; CDR3 protein: CSVERGLSGNTIYF
V gene: TRBV18; clone size: -; CDR3 protein: CASSLNQGQGNEQYF
V gene: TRBV10-3; clone size: once; CDR3 protein: CAISGTDRNTGELFF
V gene: TRBV4-2; clone size: -; CDR3 protein: CASSQVAGGPFNEQFF
V gene: TRBV4-2; clone size: once; CDR3 protein: CASSQGTGQVAYGYTF
V gene: TRBV25-1; clone size: -; CDR3 protein: CASMGTSSYNSPLHF
V gene: TRBV7-2; clone size: -; CDR3 protein: CASSLRRQGNTGELFF
V gene: TRBV6-5; clone size: -; CDR3 protein: CASSYTGTGGYNEQFF
V gene: TRBV11-2; clone size: -; CDR3 protein: CASSSPRGTLRTGELFF
V gene: TRBV5-1; clone size: -; CDR3 protein: CASSLGQGVSGANVLTF
V gene: TRBV27; clone size: -; CDR3 protein: CASRKALAGTYEQYF
V gene: TRBV28; clone size: -; CDR3 protein: CASSFSRLAGSFKNYEQYF
V gene: TRBV5-1; clone size: -; CDR3 protein: CASSLSAAYGGTGELFF
V gene: TRBV9; clone size: -; CDR3 protein: CASSVAGSNQPQHF
V gene: TRBV5-1; clone size: -; CDR3 protein: CASTWGVAGGVYNEQFF
V gene: TRBV27; clone size: -; CDR3 protein: CASSFDYRTLAGYEQYF
V gene: TRBV7-9; clone size: -; CDR3 protein: CASSPVPFNEKLFF
V gene: TRBV5-1; clone size: -; CDR3 protein: CASEPGLAGVTTDTQYF
V gene: TRBV28; clone size: -; CDR3 protein: CASSLPYSKTF
V gene: TRBV5-1; clone size: -; CDR3 protein: CASAAKDEETQYF
V gene: TRBV27; clone size: -; CDR3 protein: CASRSRDRVDSYEQYF
V gene: TRBV7-9; clone size: once; CDR3 protein: CASTLLQGVYSYEQYF
V gene: TRBV5-1; clone size: -; CDR3 protein: CASSSRQSGGYEQYF
V gene: TRBV30; clone size: -; CDR3 protein: CAWSVPGVEPQHF
V gene: TRBV2; clone size: -; CDR3 protein: CASSLRTGEITEAFF